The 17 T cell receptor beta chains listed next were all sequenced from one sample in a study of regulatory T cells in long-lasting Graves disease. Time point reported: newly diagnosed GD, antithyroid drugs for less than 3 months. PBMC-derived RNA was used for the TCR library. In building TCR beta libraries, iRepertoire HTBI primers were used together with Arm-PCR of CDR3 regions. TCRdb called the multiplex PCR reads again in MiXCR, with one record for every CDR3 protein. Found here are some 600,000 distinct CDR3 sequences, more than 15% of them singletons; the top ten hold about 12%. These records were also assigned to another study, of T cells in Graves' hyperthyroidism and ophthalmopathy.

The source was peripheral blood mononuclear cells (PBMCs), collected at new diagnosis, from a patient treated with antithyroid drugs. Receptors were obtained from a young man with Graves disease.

The CDR3, as DNA: TGTGCCAGCACGACAGGGTCCACAGATACGCAGTATTTT. Translating it yields CASTTGSTDTQYF. This rearrangement joins TRBV2 to TRBJ2-3, with 7 bases identical to TRBD1. The CDR3 runs 13 residues. J gave up 2 bases and V 7 bases, and 3 bases lay outside the gene matches. Germline V gene sequence: CDR1 SNHLY, CDR2 FYNNEI.

The CDR3 is CASRHLAVNTGELFF. DNA for the CDR3: TGTGCCAGCAGGCATCTAGCGGTTAACACCGGGGAGCTGTTTTTT. J is TRBJ2-2 and V is TRBV6-1; 7 nucleotides match TRBD2. This CDR3 comprises 15 residues. The trim removed 6 bases at V and 2 bases at J, leaving 6 bases unmatched. Germline V gives CDR1 MNHNS, CDR2 SASEGT.

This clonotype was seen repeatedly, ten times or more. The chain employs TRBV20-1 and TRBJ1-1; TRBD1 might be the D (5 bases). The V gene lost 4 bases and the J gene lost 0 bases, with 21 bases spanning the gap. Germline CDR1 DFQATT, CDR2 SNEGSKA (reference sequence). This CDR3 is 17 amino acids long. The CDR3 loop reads CSAKNLRGSRMNTEAFF. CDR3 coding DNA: TGCAGTGCTAAAAACTTGCGGGGCAGCCGTATGAACACTGAAGCTTTCTTT.

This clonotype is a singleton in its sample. The CDR3 nucleotides are TGTGCCAGCAGTCGACTAGCGGGAAATTTTGGAGGCACCGGGGAGCTGTTTTTT. Protein sequence: CASSRLAGNFGGTGELFF. The V gene is TRBV6-2 or TRBV6-3, the J gene TRBJ2-2; 11 positions agree with TRBD2. Germline CDR1 is MNHEY and CDR2 is SVGEGT. The CDR3 loop spans 18 amino acids. V trimming: 5 bases; J trimming: 4 bases; junction bases outside the gene matches: 12.

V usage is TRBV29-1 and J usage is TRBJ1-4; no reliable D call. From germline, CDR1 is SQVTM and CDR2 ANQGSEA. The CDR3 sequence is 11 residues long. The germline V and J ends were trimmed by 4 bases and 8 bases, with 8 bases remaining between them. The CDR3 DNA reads TGCAGCGTTGTCCGGGAGGAAAAACTGTTTTTT. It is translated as CSVVREEKLFF.

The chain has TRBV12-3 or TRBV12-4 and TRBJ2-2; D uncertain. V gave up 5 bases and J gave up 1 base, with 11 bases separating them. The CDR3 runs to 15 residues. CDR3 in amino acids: CASSLAGWNTGELFF. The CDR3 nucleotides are TGTGCCAGCAGTCTCGCCGGGTGGAACACCGGGGAGCTGTTTTTT.

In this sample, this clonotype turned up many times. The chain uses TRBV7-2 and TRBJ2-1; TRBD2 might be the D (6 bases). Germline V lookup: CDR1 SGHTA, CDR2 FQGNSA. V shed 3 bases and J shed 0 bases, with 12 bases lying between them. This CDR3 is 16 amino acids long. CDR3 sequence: CASSFHSGNSYNEQFF. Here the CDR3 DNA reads TGTGCCAGCAGCTTCCATAGCGGTAACTCCTACAATGAGCAGTTCTTC.

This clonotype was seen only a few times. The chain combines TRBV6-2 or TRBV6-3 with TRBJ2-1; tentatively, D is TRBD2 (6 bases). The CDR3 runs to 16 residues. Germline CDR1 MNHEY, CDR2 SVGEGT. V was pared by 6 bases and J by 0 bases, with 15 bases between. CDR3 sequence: CASSRDSERSYNEQFF. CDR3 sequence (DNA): TGTGCCAGCAGCCGGGACTCAGAGCGCTCCTACAATGAGCAGTTCTTC.

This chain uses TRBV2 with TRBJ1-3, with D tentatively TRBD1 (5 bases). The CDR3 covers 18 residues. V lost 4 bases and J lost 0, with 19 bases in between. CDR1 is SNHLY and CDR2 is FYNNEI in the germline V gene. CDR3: CASSAGRALFGSGNTIYF. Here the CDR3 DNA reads TGTGCCAGCAGTGCCGGCAGGGCCCTTTTTGGCTCTGGAAACACCATATATTTT.

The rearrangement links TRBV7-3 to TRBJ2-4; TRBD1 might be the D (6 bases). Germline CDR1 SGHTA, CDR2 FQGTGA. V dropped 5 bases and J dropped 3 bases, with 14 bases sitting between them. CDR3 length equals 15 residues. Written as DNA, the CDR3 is TGTGCCAGCAGCCCCGGACAGCCGAGCAAAAACATTCAGTACTTC. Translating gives CASSPGQPSKNIQYF.

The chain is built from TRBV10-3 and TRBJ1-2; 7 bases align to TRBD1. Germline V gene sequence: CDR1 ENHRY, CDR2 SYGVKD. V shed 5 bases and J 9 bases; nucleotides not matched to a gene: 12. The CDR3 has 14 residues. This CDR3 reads CAISPDRDSKSYTF. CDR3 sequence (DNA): TGTGCCATCAGTCCCGACAGGGATTCAAAGAGCTACACCTTC.

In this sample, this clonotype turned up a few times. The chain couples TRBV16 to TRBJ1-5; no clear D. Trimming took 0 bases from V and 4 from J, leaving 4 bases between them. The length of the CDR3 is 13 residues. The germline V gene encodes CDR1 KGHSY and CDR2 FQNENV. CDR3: CASSQSGNQPQHF. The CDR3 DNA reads TGTGCCAGCAGCCAATCGGGAAATCAGCCCCAGCATTTT.

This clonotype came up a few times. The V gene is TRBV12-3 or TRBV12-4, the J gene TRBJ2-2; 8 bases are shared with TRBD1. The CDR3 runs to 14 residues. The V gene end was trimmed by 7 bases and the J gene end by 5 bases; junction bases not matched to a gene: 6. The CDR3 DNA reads TGTGCCAGCACCCTCAGGGGGCGAACCGGGGAGCTGTTTTTT. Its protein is CASTLRGRTGELFF.

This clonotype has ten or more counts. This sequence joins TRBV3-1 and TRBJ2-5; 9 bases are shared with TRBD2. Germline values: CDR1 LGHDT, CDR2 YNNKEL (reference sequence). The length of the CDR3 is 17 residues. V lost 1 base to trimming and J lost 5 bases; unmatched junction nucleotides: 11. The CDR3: CASSQALLAGSRETQYF. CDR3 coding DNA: TGTGCCAGCAGCCAAGCCCTGCTAGCGGGATCGAGGGAGACCCAGTACTTC.

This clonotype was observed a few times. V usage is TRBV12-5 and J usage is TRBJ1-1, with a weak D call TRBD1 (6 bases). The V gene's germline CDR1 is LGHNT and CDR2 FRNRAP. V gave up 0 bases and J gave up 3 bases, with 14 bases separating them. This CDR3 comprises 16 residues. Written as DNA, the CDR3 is TGTGCTAGTGGTTTGGTAGTACAGGGTCGGTACACTGAAGCTTTCTTT. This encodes CASGLVVQGRYTEAFF.

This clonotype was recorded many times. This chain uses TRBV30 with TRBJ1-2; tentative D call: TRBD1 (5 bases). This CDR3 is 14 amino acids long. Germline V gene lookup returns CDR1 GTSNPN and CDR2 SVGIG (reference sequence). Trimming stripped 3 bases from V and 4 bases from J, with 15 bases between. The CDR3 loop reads CAWSPVGATYGYTF. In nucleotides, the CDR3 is TGTGCCTGGAGCCCAGTAGGGGCGACCTATGGCTACACCTTC.

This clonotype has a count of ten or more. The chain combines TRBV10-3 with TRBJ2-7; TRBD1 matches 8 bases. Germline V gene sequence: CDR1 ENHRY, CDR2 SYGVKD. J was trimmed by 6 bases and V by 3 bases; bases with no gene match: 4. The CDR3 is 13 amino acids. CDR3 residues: CAISEGDRSEQYF. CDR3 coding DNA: TGTGCCATCAGTGAAGGGGACAGGAGCGAGCAGTACTTC.